This T cell receptor (delta chain) was profiled in a study of gamma-delta chains in newborns, infants, children. Study context: Innate gammadelta T cells reportedly expand polyclonally right after birth, driven by microbial exposure, per the title.

TCRdb re-called clones from the reads using CATT. This sample has thousands of delta-chain clones, with approximately 2.1% found just once. There are 19 residues in the CDR3. CDR1 and CDR2 (germline): NSMFDY, ISSIKDK. For this clone: TCRdb's entry gives the protein of a much larger clone, which mismatches this DNA's translation at residue 14, likely from a read error; the protein reported here is translated from the DNA.

This chain links TRAV29/DV5 with TRDJ3; tentative D call: TRDD3 (6 bases). Sequenced input: blood. The receptor was derived from a child who was a newborn, infant or young child, either healthy, febrile or measles-vaccinated (not recorded which). The chain's CDR3 is CAASVPGDSSSWDARQMFF. The DNA for the CDR3 is TGCGCAGCAAGCGTGCCTGGGGACTCGAGCTCCTGGGACGCCCGACAGATGTTTTTC. Variable domain in full (rest from reference TRAV29/DV5 and TRDJ3): DQQVKQNSPSLSVQEGRISILNCDYTNSMFDYFLWYKKYPAEGPTFLISISSIKDKNEDGRFTVFLNKSAKHLSLHIVPSQPGDSAVYFCAASVPGDSSSWDARQMFFGTGIKLFVEP.